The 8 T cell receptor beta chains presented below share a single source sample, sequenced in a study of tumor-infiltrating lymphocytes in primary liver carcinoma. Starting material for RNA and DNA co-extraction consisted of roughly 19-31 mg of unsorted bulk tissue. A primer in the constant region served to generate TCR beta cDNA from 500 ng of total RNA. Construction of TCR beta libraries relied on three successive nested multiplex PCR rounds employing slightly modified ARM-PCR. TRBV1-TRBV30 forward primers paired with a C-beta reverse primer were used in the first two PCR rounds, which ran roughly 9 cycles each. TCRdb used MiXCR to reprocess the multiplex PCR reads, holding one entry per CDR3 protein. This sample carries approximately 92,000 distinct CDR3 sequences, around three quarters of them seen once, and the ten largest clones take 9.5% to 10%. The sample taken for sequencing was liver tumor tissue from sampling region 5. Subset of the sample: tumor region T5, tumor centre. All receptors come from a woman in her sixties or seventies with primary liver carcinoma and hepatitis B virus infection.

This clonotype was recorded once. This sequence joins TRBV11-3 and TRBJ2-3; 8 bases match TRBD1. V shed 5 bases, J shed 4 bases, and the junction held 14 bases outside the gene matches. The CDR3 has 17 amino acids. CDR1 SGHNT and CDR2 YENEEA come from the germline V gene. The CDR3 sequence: CASSRVAGQGASDTQYF. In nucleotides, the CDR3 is TGTGCCAGCAGCCGGGTGGCCGGTCAGGGGGCCTCAGATACGCAGTATTTT.

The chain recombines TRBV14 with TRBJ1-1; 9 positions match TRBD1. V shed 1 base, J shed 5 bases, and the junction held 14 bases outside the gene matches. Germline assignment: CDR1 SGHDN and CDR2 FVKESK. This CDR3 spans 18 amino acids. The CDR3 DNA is TGTGCCAGCAGCCAAGGCCTCGGACGGGGGACAGGGAAGACTGAAGCTTTCTTT. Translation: CASSQGLGRGTGKTEAFF.

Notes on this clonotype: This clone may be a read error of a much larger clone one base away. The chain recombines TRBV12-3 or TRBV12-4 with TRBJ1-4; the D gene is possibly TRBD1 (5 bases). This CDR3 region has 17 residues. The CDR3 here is CDSSLENRGDSNEKLFF. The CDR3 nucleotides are TGTGACAGCAGTTTAGAGAATCGGGGCGATAGTAATGAAAAACTGTTTTTT.

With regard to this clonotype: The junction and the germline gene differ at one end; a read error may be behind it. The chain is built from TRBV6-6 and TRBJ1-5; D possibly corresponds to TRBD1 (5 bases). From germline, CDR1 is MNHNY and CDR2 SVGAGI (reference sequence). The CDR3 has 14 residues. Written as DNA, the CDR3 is TGTGCTAGCAGTAGGGGCGGTAGCAATCAGCCCCGACATTTT. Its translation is CASSRGGSNQPRHF.

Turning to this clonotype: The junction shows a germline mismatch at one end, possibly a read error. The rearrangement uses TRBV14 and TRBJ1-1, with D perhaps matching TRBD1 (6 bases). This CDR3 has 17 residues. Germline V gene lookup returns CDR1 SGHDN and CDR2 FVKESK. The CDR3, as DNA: TGTGCCAGCAGCCCGAGGCAGGGGAGAGTGGGGAACACTGAAGCTCTCTTT. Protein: CASSPRQGRVGNTEALF. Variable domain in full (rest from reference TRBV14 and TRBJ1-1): EAGVTQFPSHSVIEKGQTVTLRCDPISGHDNLYWYRRVMGKEIKFLLHFVKESKQDESGMPNNRFLAERTGGTYSTLKVQPAELEDSGVYFCASSPRQGRVGNTEALFGQGTRLTVV.

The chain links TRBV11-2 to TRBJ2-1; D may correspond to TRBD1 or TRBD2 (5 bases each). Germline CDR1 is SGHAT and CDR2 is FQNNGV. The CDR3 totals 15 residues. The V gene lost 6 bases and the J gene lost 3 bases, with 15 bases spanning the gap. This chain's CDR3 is CASSIGTVDYNEQFF. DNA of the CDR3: TGTGCCAGCAGTATCGGGACGGTAGACTACAATGAGCAGTTCTTC. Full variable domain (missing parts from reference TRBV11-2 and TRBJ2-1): EAGVAQSPRYKIIEKRQSVAFWCNPISGHATLYWYQQILGQGPKLLIQFQNNGVVDDSQLPKDRFSAERLKGVDSTLKIQPAKLEDSAVYLCASSIGTVDYNEQFFGPGTRLTVL.

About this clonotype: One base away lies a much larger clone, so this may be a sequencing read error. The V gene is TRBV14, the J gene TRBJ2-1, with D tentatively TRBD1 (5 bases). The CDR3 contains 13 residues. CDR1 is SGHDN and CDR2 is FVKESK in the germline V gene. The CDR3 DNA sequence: TGTGCCAGCAGCCAAGGTGGGGCTATTGAGAAGTTCTTC. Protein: CASSQGGAIEKFF.

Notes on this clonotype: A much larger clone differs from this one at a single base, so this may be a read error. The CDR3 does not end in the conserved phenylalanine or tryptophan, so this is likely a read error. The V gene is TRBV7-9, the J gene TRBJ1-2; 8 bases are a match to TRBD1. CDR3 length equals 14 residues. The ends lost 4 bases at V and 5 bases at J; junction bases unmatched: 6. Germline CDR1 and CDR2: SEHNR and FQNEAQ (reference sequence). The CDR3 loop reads CASSYGTGGYGYTL. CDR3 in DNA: TGTGCCAGCAGCTACGGGACAGGCGGGTATGGCTACACCCTC.